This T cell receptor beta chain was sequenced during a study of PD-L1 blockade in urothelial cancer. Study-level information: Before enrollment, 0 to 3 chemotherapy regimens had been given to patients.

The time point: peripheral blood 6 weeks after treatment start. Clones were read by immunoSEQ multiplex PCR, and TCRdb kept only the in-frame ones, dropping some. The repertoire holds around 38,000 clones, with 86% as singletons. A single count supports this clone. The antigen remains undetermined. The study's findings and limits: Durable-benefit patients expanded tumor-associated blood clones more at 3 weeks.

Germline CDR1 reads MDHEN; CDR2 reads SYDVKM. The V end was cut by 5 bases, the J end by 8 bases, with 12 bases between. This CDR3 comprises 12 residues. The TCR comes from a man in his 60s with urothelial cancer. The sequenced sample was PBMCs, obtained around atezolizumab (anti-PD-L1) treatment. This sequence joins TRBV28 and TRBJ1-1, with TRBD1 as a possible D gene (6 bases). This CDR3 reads CASSPNREEAFF. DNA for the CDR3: TGTGCCAGCAGTCCCAACAGGGAAGAAGCTTTCTTT. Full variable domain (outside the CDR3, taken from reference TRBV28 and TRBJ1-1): DVKVTQSSRYLVKRTGEKVFLECVQDMDHENMFWYRQDPGLGLRLIYFSYDVKMKEKGDIPEGYSVSREKKERFSLILESASTNQTSMYLCASSPNREEAFFGQGTRLTVV.